Listed here are 22 T cell receptor beta chains from one sample, sequenced in a study of blood T cell repertoires in COVID-19. Sequencing was performed with immunoSEQ multiplex PCR; in TCRdb, only in-frame clones are kept and a portion is missing. The data show a few hundred thousand clones, more than 70% seen once. Sequences were obtained from PBMCs or T cells enriched from blood (not recorded which). These receptors were obtained from a man in his forties in a cohort exposed to, infected with or recovered from COVID-19 (not recorded which).

The rearrangement links TRBV10-2 to TRBJ2-7; 9 bases fit TRBD2. V shed 5 bases and J 3 bases; nucleotides not matched to a gene: 5. The CDR3 is made up of 14 amino acids. CDR1 and CDR2 (germline): WSHSY, SAAADI. The CDR3 nucleotides read TGCGCCAGCAGTACCGGGACTAGCAACTACGAGCAGTACTTC. Translating it yields CASSTGTSNYEQYF.

This rearrangement joins TRBV4-1 to TRBJ2-7; TRBD2 aligns across 11 bases. The CDR3 length is 18 residues. V shed 0 bases, J shed 4 bases, and the junction held 11 bases outside the gene matches. Germline CDR1 is MGHRA and CDR2 is YSYEKL. The CDR3 nucleotides read TGCGCCAGCAGCCAAGAATGGGGCCGGGCTAGCGGGAGGTACGAGCAGTACTTC. Its protein product is CASSQEWGRASGRYEQYF.

The chain employs TRBV5-1 and TRBJ2-1; 9 bases match TRBD2. After removal of 4 bases from V and 4 bases from J, the junction contained 6 bases not matched to a gene. The CDR3 runs 15 residues. Germline V gene lookup returns CDR1 SGHRS and CDR2 YFSETQ. This CDR3 reads CASSLLAGFYNEQFF. In DNA, the CDR3 is TGCGCCAGCAGCCTGCTAGCGGGATTTTACAATGAGCAGTTCTTC. Drawing the rest from reference TRBV5-1 and TRBJ2-1, the complete variable domain is KAGVTQTPRYLIKTRGQQVTLSCSPISGHRSVSWYQQTPGQGLQFLFEYFSETQRNKGNFPGRFSGRQFSNSRSEMNVSTLELGDSALYLCASSLLAGFYNEQFFGPGTRLTVL.

The V gene is TRBV11-2, the J gene TRBJ1-2; 7 bases agree with TRBD1. CDR1 is SGHAT, CDR2 FQNNGV, per germline. V lost 1 base to trimming and J lost 1 base; unmatched junction nucleotides: 3. This CDR3 is built from 15 residues. CDR3 bases: TGTGCCAGCAGCTTAGCGGACAGGTTTAACTATGGCTACACCTTC. Protein sequence: CASSLADRFNYGYTF.

This clone was counted once. The V call is TRBV5-5, the J call TRBJ1-5, with D perhaps TRBD1 (6 bases). The germline V gene encodes CDR1 SGHKS and CDR2 YYEKEE (reference sequence). CDR3 length: 14 residues. V lost 4 bases and J lost 3, with 11 bases in between. The CDR3 reads CASSPTGNNQPQHF. DNA of the CDR3: TGTGCCAGCAGCCCCACAGGGAACAATCAGCCCCAGCATTTT.

This clone was counted only a few times. V gene TRBV19 combines with J gene TRBJ1-4; 8 nucleotides agree with TRBD1. Germline CDR1 is LNHDA and CDR2 is SQIVND (reference sequence). Trimming removed 11 bases from V and 10 bases from J; junction bases left unmatched: 9. The CDR3 length is 12 residues. DNA of the CDR3: TGTGCCGCCGCGCAGGGGGCGGGAAAACTGTTTTTT. Protein product: CAAAQGAGKLFF.

This chain links TRBV30 with TRBJ1-3; 12 nucleotides align to TRBD1. Germline V gene lookup returns CDR1 GTSNPN and CDR2 SVGIG (reference sequence). Germline trimming cut 4 bases from V and 5 bases from J; bases unmatched to any gene: 9. This CDR3 is built from 16 residues. The CDR3 coding sequence is TGTGCCTGGAAGAATCCGGGACAGGGGGCTAGAAACACCATATATTTT. Its translation: CAWKNPGQGARNTIYF.

The chain recombines TRBV7-9 with TRBJ1-2, with TRBD1 matching over 8 bases. Germline V gives CDR1 SEHNR, CDR2 FQNEAQ (reference sequence). The CDR3 has 16 amino acids. V lost 0 bases, J lost 7 bases, and 10 bases stayed unmatched. The CDR3 loop reads CASSLAGRTGLGGYTF. The DNA of the CDR3 is TGTGCCAGCAGCTTAGCGGGGAGGACAGGGCTGGGTGGCTACACCTTC.

The V gene is TRBV3-1 (or the pseudogene TRBV3-2), the J gene TRBJ2-7; TRBD2 aligns across 11 bases. This CDR3 has 16 amino acids. Germline values: CDR1 LGHDT, CDR2 YNNKEL (reference sequence). Trimming took 3 bases from V and 2 from J; bases not matched to a gene: 6. This chain's CDR3 is CASSHLTSGSPYEQYF. CDR3 nucleotides: TGTGCCAGCAGCCACCTAACTAGCGGGAGTCCCTACGAGCAGTACTTC.

The V and J genes are TRBV7-8 and TRBJ2-7; D is perhaps TRBD1 (6 bases). CDR1 SGHVS and CDR2 FQNEAQ come from the germline V gene. The V end lost 3 bases, the J end lost 7 bases, and 10 bases lay between the germline ends. The CDR3 is 12 amino acids. The CDR3 is CASSFRGLEQYF. CDR3 nucleotide sequence: TGTGCCAGCAGCTTCAGGGGTTTAGAGCAGTACTTC.

CDR3 protein: CASSTGGIYGYTF. Here the CDR3 DNA reads TGTGCCAGCAGCACAGGGGGGATCTATGGCTACACCTTC. The gene calls are TRBV5-4 and TRBJ1-2; 8 bases match TRBD1. Losses at the gene ends were 4 bases for V and 4 bases for J; bases not matched to a gene: 3. The CDR3 is 13 residues long. Germline-derived CDR1 and CDR2 are SGHNT and YYREEE (reference sequence).

V usage is TRBV19 and J usage is TRBJ1-6; no reliable D call. Deletions cut 3 bases from V and 7 bases from J, with 13 bases between. The CDR3 extends over 15 amino acids. Germline loops: CDR1 LNHDA, CDR2 SQIVND (reference sequence). The CDR3 spells CASSMEASRNSPLHF. In nucleotides, the CDR3 is TGTGCCAGTAGTATGGAGGCAAGTAGGAATTCACCCCTCCACTTT.

The chain has TRBV7-6 and TRBJ2-7; no clear D gene. The CDR3 extends over 12 amino acids. CDR1 is SGHVS, CDR2 FNYEAQ, per germline. Trimming pared 4 bases from V and 6 bases from J, leaving 10 bases between. The CDR3 loop reads CASSSPWSEQYF. The CDR3 DNA sequence: TGTGCCAGCAGCTCCCCGTGGAGCGAGCAGTACTTC.

This clone was seen once. This chain joins TRBV30 and TRBJ1-1; 10 nucleotides agree with TRBD1. CDR3 length equals 14 residues. V lost 5 bases and J lost 4; bases outside the gene matches: 7. Per the germline V gene, CDR1 is GTSNPN and CDR2 is SVGIG (reference sequence). In nucleotides, the CDR3 is TGTGCCTGGGGCGGGGACAGGGGAAGCACTGAAGCTTTCTTT. It specifies CAWGGDRGSTEAFF.

There are a few counts of this clone. This chain uses TRBV5-6 with TRBJ2-7; 7 nucleotides agree with TRBD2. The germline gives CDR1 SGHDT, CDR2 YYEEEE. J was trimmed by 5 bases and V by 2 bases; bases with no gene match: 4. This CDR3 has 13 residues. CDR3 nucleotides: TGTGCCAGCAGCTTTGACGGGAGGAACGAGCAGTACTTC. It encodes CASSFDGRNEQYF.

The chain links TRBV7-9 to TRBJ1-2, with D possibly TRBD1 on 6 matching bases. The length of the CDR3 is 12 residues. CDR1 and CDR2 (germline): SEHNR, FQNEAQ (reference sequence). The V end was cut by 1 base, the J end by 9 bases, with 9 bases between. DNA for the CDR3: TGTGCCAGCAGCTTAGTTACAGGGCGCTACACCTTC. Translation: CASSLVTGRYTF.

This clone showed up just once. The chain links TRBV19 to TRBJ1-4; 8 bases agree with TRBD1. J lost 0 bases, V lost 1 base, and 7 bases had no gene match. Germline-derived CDR1 and CDR2 are LNHDA and SQIVND (reference sequence). This CDR3 spans 18 amino acids. The DNA for the CDR3 is TGTGCCAGTAGTATAGGAAGACAGGGGACCACAACTAATGAAAAACTGTTTTTT. It is translated as CASSIGRQGTTTNEKLFF. Using reference TRBV19 and TRBJ1-4 for the parts outside the CDR3, the full variable domain is DGGITQSPKYLFRKEGQNVTLSCEQNLNHDAMYWYRQDPGQGLRLIYYSQIVNDFQKGDIAEGYSVSREKKESFPLTVTSAQKNPTAFYLCASSIGRQGTTTNEKLFFGSGTQLSVL.

This chain links TRBV6-5 with TRBJ2-1; possibly TRBD2 for D (6 bases). Trimming pared 6 bases from V and 5 bases from J, leaving 14 bases between. The CDR3 loop spans 14 amino acids. Germline V gives CDR1 MNHEY, CDR2 SVGAGI. CDR3 DNA sequence: TGTGCCAGCAGGGTCGTGACTAGTAACAATGAGCAGTTCTTC. Residues: CASRVVTSNNEQFF.

The CDR3 reads CAISESWGRGNEKLFF. CDR3 coding DNA: TGTGCCATCAGTGAGTCGTGGGGGCGCGGGAATGAAAAACTGTTTTTT. The chain couples TRBV10-3 to TRBJ1-4; TRBD1 might be the D (6 bases). This CDR3 contains 16 residues. V was shortened by 0 bases and J by 5 bases, with 13 bases between the two germline ends. Germline assignment: CDR1 ENHRY and CDR2 SYGVKD.

As to this clone: Other DNA sequences in this sample translate to the same CDR3. The chain recombines TRBV2 with TRBJ2-3, with a tentative D call TRBD1 (6 bases). The CDR3 has 13 residues. The germline CDR1 and CDR2 sequences are SNHLY and FYNNEI. With 6 bases removed from V and 0 bases from J, the gap between germline ends came to 7 bases. CDR3 nucleotides: TGTGCCAGCAGGGACAGCAGCACAGATACGCAGTATTTT. It translates to CASRDSSTDTQYF.

The chain links TRBV27 to TRBJ1-1; 8 bases line up with TRBD1. The CDR3 extends over 13 amino acids. V lost 6 bases and J lost 4; bases outside the gene matches: 4. Per germline, CDR1 MNHEY and CDR2 SMNVEV (reference sequence). CDR3 sequence (DNA): TGTGCCAGCAGACCGCAGGGGGCCACTGAAGCTTTCTTT. It codes for CASRPQGATEAFF.

V usage is TRBV5-1 and J usage is TRBJ2-6; 10 bases align to TRBD1. V dropped 4 bases and J dropped 4; count of bases not matched to a gene: 5. The CDR3 totals 16 residues. Germline assignment: CDR1 SGHRS and CDR2 YFSETQ. As DNA, the CDR3 is TGCGCCAGCAGCCGACAGGGGGCGCGGGGGGCCAACGTCCTGACTTTC. This codes for CASSRQGARGANVLTF. The full variable domain, with the rest looked up from reference TRBV5-1 and TRBJ2-6, is KAGVTQTPRYLIKTRGQQVTLSCSPISGHRSVSWYQQTPGQGLQFLFEYFSETQRNKGNFPGRFSGRQFSNSRSEMNVSTLELGDSALYLCASSRQGARGANVLTFGAGSRLTVL.